This TCR beta chain is from a study of T cell responses to AZD1222 COVID-19 vaccine. This table comes from immunoSEQ multiplex PCR, and its TCRdb copy is limited to in-frame clones, with some not included. The sample includes 150,000 to 200,000 clones, approximately 94% of them seen just once. The CDR3 loop spans 11 amino acids. Trimming pared 9 bases from V and 5 bases from J, leaving 11 bases between. Germline-derived CDR1 and CDR2 are SNHLY and FYNNEI. To note about this clone: Antigen specificity is unknown.

Study-wide results and caveats: There were vaccine-associated CD4 TCRs across spike, dominant at 160-218 and 743-854. Most donors were white British and more were female, and clonal diversity was possibly underestimated. It was only six AZD1222 recipients who were seropositive at baseline.

The chain is built from TRBV2 and TRBJ2-7, with D perhaps matching TRBD1 (7 bases). The receptor comes from an adult in good health. The sample was peripheral blood, taken on day 0 of AZD1222 vaccination. CDR3 sequence (DNA): TGTGCCAGTCAGGGGGGCCACGAGCAGTACTTC. Translating gives CASQGGHEQYF.